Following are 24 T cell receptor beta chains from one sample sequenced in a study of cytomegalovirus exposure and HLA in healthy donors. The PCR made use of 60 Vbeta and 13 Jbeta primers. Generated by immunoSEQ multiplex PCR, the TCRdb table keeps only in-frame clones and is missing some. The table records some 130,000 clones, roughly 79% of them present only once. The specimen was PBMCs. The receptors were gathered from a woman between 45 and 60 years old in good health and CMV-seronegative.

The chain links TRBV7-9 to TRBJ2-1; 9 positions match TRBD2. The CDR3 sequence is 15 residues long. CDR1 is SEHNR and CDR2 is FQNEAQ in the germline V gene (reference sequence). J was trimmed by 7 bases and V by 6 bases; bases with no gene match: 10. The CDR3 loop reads CASRELAGPWNEQFF. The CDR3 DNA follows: TGTGCCAGCAGAGAACTAGCGGGTCCCTGGAATGAGCAGTTCTTC.

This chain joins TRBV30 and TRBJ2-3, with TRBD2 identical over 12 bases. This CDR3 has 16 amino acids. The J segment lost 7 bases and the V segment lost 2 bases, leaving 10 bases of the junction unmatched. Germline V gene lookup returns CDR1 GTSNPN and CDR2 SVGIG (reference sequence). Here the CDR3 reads CAWSFGTSGWAHTQYF. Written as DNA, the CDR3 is TGTGCCTGGAGTTTCGGGACTAGCGGGTGGGCCCATACGCAGTATTTT.

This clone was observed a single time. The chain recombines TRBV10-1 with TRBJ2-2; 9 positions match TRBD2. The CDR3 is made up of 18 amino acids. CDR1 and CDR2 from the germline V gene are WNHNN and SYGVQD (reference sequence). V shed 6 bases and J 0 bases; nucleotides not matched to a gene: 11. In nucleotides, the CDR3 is TGCGCCAGCAGAACGGGGGGACTAGCAGCCGCGAACACCGGGGAGCTGTTTTTT. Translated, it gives CASRTGGLAAANTGELFF.

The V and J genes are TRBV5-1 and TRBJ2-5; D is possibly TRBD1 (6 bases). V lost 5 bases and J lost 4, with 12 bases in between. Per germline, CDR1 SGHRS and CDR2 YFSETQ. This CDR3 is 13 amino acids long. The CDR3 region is CASSYRDGETQYF. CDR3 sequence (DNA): TGCGCCAGCAGTTACAGGGACGGAGAGACCCAGTACTTC.

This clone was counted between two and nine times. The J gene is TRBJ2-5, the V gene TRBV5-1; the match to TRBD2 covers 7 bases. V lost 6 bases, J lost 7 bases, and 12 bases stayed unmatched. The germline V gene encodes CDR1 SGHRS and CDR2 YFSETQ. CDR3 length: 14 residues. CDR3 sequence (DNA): TGCGCCAGCACCACAAGCGGGACGTACTCGACCCAGTACTTC. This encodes CASTTSGTYSTQYF.

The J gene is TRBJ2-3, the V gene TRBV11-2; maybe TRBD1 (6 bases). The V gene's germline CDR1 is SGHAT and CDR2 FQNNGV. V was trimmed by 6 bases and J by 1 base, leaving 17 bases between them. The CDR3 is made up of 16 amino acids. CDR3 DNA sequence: TGTGCCAGCAGAATCAGTGGGGGCTGGGGCACAGATACGCAGTATTTT. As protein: CASRISGGWGTDTQYF.

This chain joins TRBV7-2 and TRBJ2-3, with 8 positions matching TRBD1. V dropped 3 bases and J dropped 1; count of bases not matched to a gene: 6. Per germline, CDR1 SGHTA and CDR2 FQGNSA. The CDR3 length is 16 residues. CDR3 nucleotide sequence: TGTGCCAGCAGCTTGGCGACAGGGGTTCGCACAGATACGCAGTATTTT. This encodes CASSLATGVRTDTQYF.

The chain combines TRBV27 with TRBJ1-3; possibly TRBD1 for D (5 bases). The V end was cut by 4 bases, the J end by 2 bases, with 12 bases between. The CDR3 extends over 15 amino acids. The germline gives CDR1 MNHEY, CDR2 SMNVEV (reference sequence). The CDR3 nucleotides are TGTGCCAGCAGTTCCTCCCGGGGGGCTGGAAACACCATATATTTT. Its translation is CASSSSRGAGNTIYF.

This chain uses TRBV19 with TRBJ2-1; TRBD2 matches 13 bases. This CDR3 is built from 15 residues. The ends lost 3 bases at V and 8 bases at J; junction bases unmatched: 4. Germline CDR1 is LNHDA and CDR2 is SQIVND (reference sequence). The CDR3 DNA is TGTGCCAGTAGTATCGGACTAGCGGGAGAACATGAGCAGTTCTTC. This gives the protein CASSIGLAGEHEQFF.

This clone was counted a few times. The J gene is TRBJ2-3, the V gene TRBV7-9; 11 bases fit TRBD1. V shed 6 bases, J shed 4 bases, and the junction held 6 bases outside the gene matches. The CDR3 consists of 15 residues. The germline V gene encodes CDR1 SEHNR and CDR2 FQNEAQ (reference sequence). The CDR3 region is CASREGQGAPDTQYF. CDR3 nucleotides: TGTGCCAGCAGAGAAGGACAGGGGGCTCCAGATACGCAGTATTTT.

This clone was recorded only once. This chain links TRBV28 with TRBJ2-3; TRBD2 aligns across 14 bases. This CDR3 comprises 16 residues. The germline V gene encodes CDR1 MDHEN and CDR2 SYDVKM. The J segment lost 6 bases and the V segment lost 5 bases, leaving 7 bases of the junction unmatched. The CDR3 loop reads CASSGGGLAGVDTQYF. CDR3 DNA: TGTGCCAGCAGTGGAGGGGGACTAGCGGGAGTGGATACGCAGTATTTT.

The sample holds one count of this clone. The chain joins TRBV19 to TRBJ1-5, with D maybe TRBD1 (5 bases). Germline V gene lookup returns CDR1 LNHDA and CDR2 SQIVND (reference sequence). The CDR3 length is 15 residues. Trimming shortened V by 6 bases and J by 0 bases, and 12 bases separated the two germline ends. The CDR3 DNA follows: TGTGCCAGTAGCCCGACAGATAATAGCAATCAGCCCCAGCATTTT. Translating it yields CASSPTDNSNQPQHF.

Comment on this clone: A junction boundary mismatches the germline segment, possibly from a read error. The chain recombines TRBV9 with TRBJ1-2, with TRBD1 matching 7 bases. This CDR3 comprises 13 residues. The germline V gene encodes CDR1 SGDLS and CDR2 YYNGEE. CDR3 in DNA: TGTGCCAGCAGCGTAAGGGGGCGGAGTGGCTACCCCTTC. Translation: CASSVRGRSGYPF.

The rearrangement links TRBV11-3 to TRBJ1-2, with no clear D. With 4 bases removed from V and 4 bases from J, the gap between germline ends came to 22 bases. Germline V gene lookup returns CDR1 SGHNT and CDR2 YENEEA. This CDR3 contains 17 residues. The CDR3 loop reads CASSSELDGTKLYGYTF. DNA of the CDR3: TGTGCCAGCAGCTCCGAGTTAGATGGTACGAAGCTCTATGGCTACACCTTC.

The CDR3 reads CASSYSGASNQPQHF. The CDR3 region has the DNA TGTGCCAGCAGTTACTCAGGGGCTAGCAATCAGCCCCAGCATTTT. This rearrangement joins TRBV6-5 to TRBJ1-5; D is possibly TRBD1 (5 bases). Germline V lookup: CDR1 MNHEY, CDR2 SVGAGI. The CDR3 is made up of 15 amino acids. V was shortened by 0 bases and J by 0 bases, with 6 bases between the two germline ends.

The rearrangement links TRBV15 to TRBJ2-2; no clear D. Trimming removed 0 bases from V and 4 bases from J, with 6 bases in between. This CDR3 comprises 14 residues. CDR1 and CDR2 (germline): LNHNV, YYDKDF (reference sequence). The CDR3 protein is CATSRDPVTGELFF. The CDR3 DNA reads TGTGCCACCAGCAGAGATCCAGTCACCGGGGAGCTGTTTTTT.

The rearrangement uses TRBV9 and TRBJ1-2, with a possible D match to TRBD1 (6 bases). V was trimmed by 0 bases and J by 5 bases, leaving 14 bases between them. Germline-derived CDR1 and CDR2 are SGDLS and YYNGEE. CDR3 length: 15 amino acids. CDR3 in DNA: TGTGCCAGCAGCGTAGACCTCGGGGGGCGATATGGCTACACCTTC. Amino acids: CASSVDLGGRYGYTF.

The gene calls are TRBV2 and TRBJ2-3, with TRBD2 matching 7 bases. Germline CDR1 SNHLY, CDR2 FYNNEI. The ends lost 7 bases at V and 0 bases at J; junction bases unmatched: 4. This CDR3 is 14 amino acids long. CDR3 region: CASIAGESTDTQYF. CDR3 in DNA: TGTGCCAGCATTGCGGGAGAAAGCACAGATACGCAGTATTTT.

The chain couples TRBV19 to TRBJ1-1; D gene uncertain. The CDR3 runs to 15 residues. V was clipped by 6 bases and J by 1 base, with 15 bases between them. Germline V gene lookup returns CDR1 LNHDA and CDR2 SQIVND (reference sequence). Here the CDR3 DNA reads TGTGCCAGTAGCCCCTTGGGGAGCCCGAACACTGAAGCTTTCTTT. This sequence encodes CASSPLGSPNTEAFF.

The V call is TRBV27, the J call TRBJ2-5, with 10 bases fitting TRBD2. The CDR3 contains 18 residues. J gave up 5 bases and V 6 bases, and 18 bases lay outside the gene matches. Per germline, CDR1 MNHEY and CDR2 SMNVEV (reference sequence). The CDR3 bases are TGTGCCAGCAGCCTTAGGCGGCTAGCGGGAGCAGTCGGGGAGACCCAGTACTTC. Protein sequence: CASSLRRLAGAVGETQYF.

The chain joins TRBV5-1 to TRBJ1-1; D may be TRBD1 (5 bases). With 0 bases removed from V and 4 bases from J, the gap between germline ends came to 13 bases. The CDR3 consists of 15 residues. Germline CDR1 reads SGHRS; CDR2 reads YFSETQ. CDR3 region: CASSLGAGGTTEAFF. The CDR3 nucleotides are TGCGCCAGCAGCTTGGGCGCGGGGGGGACCACTGAAGCTTTCTTT.

CDR3 coding DNA: TGTGCCAGCAGCTTGGGGGACAGGGGTTTTGAGGCATTAAGCTACGAGCAGTACGTC. Protein: CASSLGDRGFEALSYEQYV. This chain connects TRBV5-4 to TRBJ2-7, with 10 bases aligning to TRBD1. The CDR3 contains 19 residues. Germline lookup yields CDR1 SGHNT and CDR2 YYREEE (reference sequence). V gave up 0 bases and J gave up 3 bases; unmatched junction bases: 15.

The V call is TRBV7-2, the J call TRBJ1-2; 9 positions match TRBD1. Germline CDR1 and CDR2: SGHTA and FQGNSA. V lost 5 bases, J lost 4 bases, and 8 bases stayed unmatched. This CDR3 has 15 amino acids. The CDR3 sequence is CASSPRDRAIYGYTF. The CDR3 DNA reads TGTGCCAGCAGCCCCAGGGACAGGGCAATCTATGGCTACACCTTC.

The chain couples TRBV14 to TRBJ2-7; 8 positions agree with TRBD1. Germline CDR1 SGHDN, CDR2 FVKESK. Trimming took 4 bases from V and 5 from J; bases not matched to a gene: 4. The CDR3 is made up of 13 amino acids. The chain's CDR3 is CASSPQGAHEQYV. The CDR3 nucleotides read TGTGCCAGCAGCCCGCAGGGGGCCCACGAGCAGTACGTC.